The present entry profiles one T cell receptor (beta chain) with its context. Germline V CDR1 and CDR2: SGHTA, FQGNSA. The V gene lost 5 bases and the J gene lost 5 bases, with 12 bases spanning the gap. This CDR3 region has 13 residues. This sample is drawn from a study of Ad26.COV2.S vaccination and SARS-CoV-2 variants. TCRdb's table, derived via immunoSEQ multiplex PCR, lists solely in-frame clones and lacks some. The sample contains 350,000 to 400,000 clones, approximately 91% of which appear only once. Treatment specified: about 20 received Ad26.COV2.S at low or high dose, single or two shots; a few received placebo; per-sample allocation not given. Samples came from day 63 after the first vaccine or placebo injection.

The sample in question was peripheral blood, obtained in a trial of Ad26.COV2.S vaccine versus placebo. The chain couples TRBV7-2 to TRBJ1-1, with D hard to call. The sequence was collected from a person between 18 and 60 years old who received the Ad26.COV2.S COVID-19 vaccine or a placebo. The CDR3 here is CASSRTLGTEAFF. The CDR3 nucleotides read TGTGCCAGCAGCCGCACGTTGGGGACTGAAGCTTTCTTT.